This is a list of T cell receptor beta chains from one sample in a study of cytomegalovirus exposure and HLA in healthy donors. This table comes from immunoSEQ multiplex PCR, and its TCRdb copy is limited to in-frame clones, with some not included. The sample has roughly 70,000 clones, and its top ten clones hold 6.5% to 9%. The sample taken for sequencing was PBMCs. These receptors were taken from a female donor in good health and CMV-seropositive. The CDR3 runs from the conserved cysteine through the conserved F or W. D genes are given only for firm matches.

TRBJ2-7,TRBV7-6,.,CASSVPGTSEQYF,TGTGCCAGCAGCGTCCCCGGGACAAGCGAGCAGTACTTC
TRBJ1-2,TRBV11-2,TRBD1,CASSAWDRGYGYTF,TGTGCCAGCAGCGCCTGGGACAGGGGTTATGGCTACACCTTC
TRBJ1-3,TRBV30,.,CAWSVGSLATIYF,TGTGCCTGGAGTGTCGGCTCCCTAGCCACCATATATTTT
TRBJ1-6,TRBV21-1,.,CASSNPPRQGDSPLHF,TGTGCCAGCAGCAACCCCCCCAGACAGGGGGACTCACCCCTCCACTTT
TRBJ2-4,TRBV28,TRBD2,CASGGNIQYF,TGTGCTTCGGGAGGAAACATTCAGTACTTC
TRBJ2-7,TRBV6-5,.,CASSQSSSYEQYF,TGTGCCAGCAGTCAAAGTAGCTCCTACGAGCAGTACTTC
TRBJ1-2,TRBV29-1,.,CSVDGQSSGYTF,TGCAGCGTGGACGGACAGTCTTCTGGCTACACCTTC
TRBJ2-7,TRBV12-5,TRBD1,CASGVNTGGYYEQYF,TGTGCTAGTGGTGTTAACACAGGGGGATACTACGAGCAGTACTTC
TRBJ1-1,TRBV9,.,CASSLKSENAEAFF,TGTGCCAGCAGCCTGAAATCCGAGAACGCTGAAGCTTTCTTT
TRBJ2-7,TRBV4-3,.,CASSQGPRSYEQYF,TGCGCCAGCAGCCAAGGGCCCCGCTCCTACGAGCAGTACTTC
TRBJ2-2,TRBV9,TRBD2,CASSVVAGANTGELFF,TGTGCCAGCAGCGTGGTAGCGGGAGCGAACACCGGGGAGCTGTTTTTT
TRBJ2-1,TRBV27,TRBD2,CASSPSGISNEQFF,TGTGCCAGCAGTCCTAGCGGGATAAGTAATGAGCAGTTCTTC
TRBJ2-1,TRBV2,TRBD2,CASKAGGTYNEQFF,TGTGCCAGCAAAGCGGGGGGTACCTACAATGAGCAGTTCTTC
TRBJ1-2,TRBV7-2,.,CASSHRVGGYTF,TGTGCCAGCAGCCACAGGGTGGGAGGCTACACCTTC
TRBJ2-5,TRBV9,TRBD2,CASSVGGTSGKETQYF,TGTGCCAGCAGCGTGGGCGGGACTAGCGGAAAAGAGACCCAGTACTTC
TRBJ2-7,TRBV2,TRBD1,CASSEGQPYEQYF,TGTGCCAGCAGCGAGGGACAGCCCTACGAGCAGTACTTC
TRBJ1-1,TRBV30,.,CAWSVGGAQSEAFF,TGTGCCTGGAGTGTAGGGGGGGCGCAATCTGAAGCTTTCTTT
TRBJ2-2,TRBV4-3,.,CASSLTVNTGELFF,TGCGCCAGCAGCCTGACAGTGAACACCGGGGAGCTGTTTTTT